This entry lists 5 T cell receptor beta chains sequenced from one sample in a study of blood T cells in healthy people across ages. Then a second PCR, running roughly 7 to 11 cycles, was carried out with a sample-barcoded 5' primer and a J-beta primer mix. TCRdb redid the calling of the 5' RACE reads with MiXCR, one entry per CDR3 protein. The repertoire consists of about 1,600,000 distinct CDR3 sequences, with roughly 40% occurring once and the leading ten covering 7.9%. Material: blood. The origin of the receptors is a woman aged 18-30 years in good health.

This clonotype was seen a few times. The rearrangement links TRBV12-3 or TRBV12-4 to TRBJ2-5, with TRBD1 matching over 9 bases. The CDR3 sequence is 14 residues long. After removal of 6 bases from V and 2 bases from J, the junction contained 4 bases not matched to a gene. The CDR3 bases are TGTGCCAGCAGAAAACAGGGGGCTCAAGAGACCCAGTACTTC. This sequence encodes CASRKQGAQETQYF.

The chain links TRBV5-1 to TRBJ1-2; 10 nucleotides match TRBD1. Losses at the gene ends were 4 bases for V and 3 bases for J; bases not matched to a gene: 12. CDR3 size: 17 residues. Germline CDR1 is SGHRS and CDR2 is YFSETQ. CDR3 protein: CASSLESAGQGYYGYTF. In DNA, the CDR3 is TGCGCCAGCAGCCTCGAAAGCGCGGGACAGGGGTACTATGGCTACACCTTC.

As regards this clonotype: The junction does not match germline at one end; this may be a read error. This chain joins TRBV10-2 and TRBJ2-7; D is perhaps TRBD1 (6 bases). The CDR3 is 15 residues long. Germline CDR1 is WSHSY and CDR2 is SAAADI. The CDR3 protein is CASSEPLDRAYGQYF. CDR3 bases: TGCGCCAGCAGTGAGCCACTGGACAGAGCCTACGGGCAGTACTTC.

The chain combines TRBV12-3 or TRBV12-4 with TRBJ1-2; 7 bases align to TRBD1. Unmatched junction bases numbered 4, after V lost 8 bases and J lost 4 bases. The CDR3 loop spans 12 amino acids. The CDR3: CASQDRVYGYTF. The CDR3 DNA is TGTGCCAGCCAAGACAGGGTCTATGGCTACACCTTC.

This clonotype came up once. The chain carries TRBV27 and TRBJ2-5; 12 positions match TRBD2. V lost 7 bases to trimming and J lost 4 bases; unmatched junction nucleotides: 7. There are 15 residues in the CDR3. Germline V CDR1 and CDR2: MNHEY, SMNVEV (reference sequence). The CDR3: CASTGLAGGVETQYF. The CDR3 DNA is TGTGCCAGCACTGGGCTAGCGGGGGGGGTAGAGACCCAGTACTTC.